The clone carrying this TCR beta chain was recorded many times. Its antigen is unknown. The data were obtained in a study of T cells in Graves' hyperthyroidism and ophthalmopathy. About the study: The initial diagnosis was the point when peripheral blood was collected, ahead of any treatment. Whole-study results and caveats: The model predicted ophthalmopathy a median around 6.5 months before onset.

What was amplified from RNA transcripts were TCR beta CDR3 regions. Researchers ran a first-round RT-PCR on the TCR CDR3 using the HTBI primer set. In TCRdb, the multiplex PCR reads were re-called with MiXCR into one record per CDR3 protein. This table has around 300,000 distinct CDR3 sequences, about 14% appearing once. Germline V gene sequence: CDR1 MNHNS, CDR2 SASEGT. Between the trimmed V and J ends, which lost 4 bases and 6 bases, there was a span of 9 bases. The CDR3 consists of 13 residues. PBMCs were collected from a roughly 10 ml volume of fresh peripheral blood. This receptor was obtained from a woman aged 30 to 39 with Graves' hyperthyroidism. The sequencing sample was made of blood. The chain recombines TRBV6-1 with TRBJ2-2; no definite D call. CDR3 DNA: TGTGCCAGCAGTGTAAGAGAGGCCGGGGAGCTGTTTTTT. Translation gives CASSVREAGELFF.